Reported below is one T cell receptor beta chain. Its antigen is currently unknown. The V gene end was trimmed by 3 bases and the J gene end by 8 bases; junction bases not matched to a gene: 21. Germline lookup yields CDR1 SGHAT and CDR2 FQNNGV. The CDR3 consists of 19 residues. Time point specified: newly diagnosed GD, antithyroid drugs for less than 3 months. From RNA extracted from PBMCs, the TCR library was made. Clinicians diagnosed Graves' disease using American Thyroid Association guidelines. This sample was taken from a study of regulatory T cells in long-lasting Graves disease. Study-wide points: Those with persistent disease had in common more public clonotypes (about 3,000) than new patients (roughly 930). Segments TRBV28, TRBJ1-2 and TRBJ2-5 showed preferential usage in persistent disease.

Through Arm-PCR of CDR3 regions and iRepertoire HTBI primers, TCR beta libraries were built. TCRdb used MiXCR to reprocess the multiplex PCR reads, holding one entry per CDR3 protein. The table includes over 300,000 distinct CDR3 sequences, roughly 15% detected once. The genes are TRBV11-2 and TRBJ1-2, with TRBD1 identical over 10 bases. The sequence was collected from a female donor with Graves disease. The starting material was peripheral blood mononuclear cells (PBMCs), obtained at new diagnosis, from a patient treated with antithyroid drugs. The CDR3 sequence: CASSFSKLSRDRGAWGYTF. CDR3 nucleotides: TGTGCCAGCAGCTTCTCTAAGCTTAGCCGGGACAGGGGTGCTTGGGGCTACACCTTC.